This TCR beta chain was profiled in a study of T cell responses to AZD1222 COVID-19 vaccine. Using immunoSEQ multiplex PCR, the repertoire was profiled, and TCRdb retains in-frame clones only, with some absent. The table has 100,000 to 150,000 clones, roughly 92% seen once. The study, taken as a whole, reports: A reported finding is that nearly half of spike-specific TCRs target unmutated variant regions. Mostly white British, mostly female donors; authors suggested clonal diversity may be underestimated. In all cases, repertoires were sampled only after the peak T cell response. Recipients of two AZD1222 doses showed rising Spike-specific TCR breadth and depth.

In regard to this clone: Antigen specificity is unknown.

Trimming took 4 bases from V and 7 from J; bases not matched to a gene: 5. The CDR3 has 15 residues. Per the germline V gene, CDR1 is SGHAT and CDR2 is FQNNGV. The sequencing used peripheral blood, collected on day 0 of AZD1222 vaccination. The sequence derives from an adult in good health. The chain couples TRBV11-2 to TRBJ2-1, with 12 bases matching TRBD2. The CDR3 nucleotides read TGTGCCAGCAGCTCCCTAGCGGGGGGGTGGAATGAGCAGTTCTTC. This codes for CASSSLAGGWNEQFF. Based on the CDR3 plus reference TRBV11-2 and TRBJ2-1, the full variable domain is EAGVAQSPRYKIIEKRQSVAFWCNPISGHATLYWYQQILGQGPKLLIQFQNNGVVDDSQLPKDRFSAERLKGVDSTLKIQPAKLEDSAVYLCASSSLAGGWNEQFFGPGTRLTVL.